Detailed here is one T cell receptor beta chain. What it recognizes is unknown. This sample stems from a study of T cell responses to AZD1222 COVID-19 vaccine. Overall study findings and caveats: Among vaccine-associated CD4 TCRs, coverage spanned spike, with dominance at 160-218 and 743-854. Clonal diversity was possibly underestimated, and the donors were mostly white British, with more females.

The protocol was immunoSEQ multiplex PCR, while the TCRdb copy is restricted to in-frame clones and leaves out a portion. The sample holds approximately 160,000 clones, about nine tenths seen once. Trimming took 5 bases from V and 0 from J, leaving 13 bases between them. The CDR3 has 15 amino acids. Germline V lookup: CDR1 SGHVS, CDR2 FQNEAQ. The origin of this receptor is an adult in good health. The rearrangement uses TRBV7-8 and TRBJ1-2; no firm D call. Material: peripheral blood, obtained on day 0 of AZD1222 vaccination. CDR3 DNA sequence: TGTGCCAGCAGCGTCGACGGGCGTCCTAACTATGGCTACACCTTC. This translates into CASSVDGRPNYGYTF.